The 18 T cell receptor beta chains below come from one sample, sequenced in a study of T cell repertoires in cytomegalovirus infection. These receptors have no identified antigens. TCRdb ran MiXCR on the reads and lists one entry per CDR3 protein. This table has 450,000 to 600,000 distinct CDR3 sequences, under 55% appearing once. Specimen: cultured PBMCs, collected from culture after CMV antigen stimulation. These receptors all stem from a human donor in good health (CMV status not recorded). Some clones in this sample may be carry-over from other donors' samples.

This chain uses TRBV6-5 with TRBJ1-1, with a tentative D call TRBD1 (5 bases). CDR3 size: 14 residues. Germline lookup yields CDR1 MNHEY and CDR2 SVGAGI. V dropped 2 bases and J dropped 4 bases, with 11 bases sitting between them. The CDR3 region is CASSYGGAATEAFF. In nucleotides, the CDR3 is TGTGCCAGCAGTTACGGAGGGGCAGCCACTGAAGCTTTCTTT.

The chain has TRBV12-3 or TRBV12-4 and TRBJ2-2; 7 nucleotides align to TRBD2. Trimming at V came to 5 bases and at J to 2 bases, leaving 5 bases not matched to a gene. The CDR3 runs to 15 residues. This CDR3 reads CASSRLAKNTGELFF. In nucleotides, the CDR3 is TGTGCCAGCAGTCGACTAGCCAAAAACACCGGGGAGCTGTTTTTT.

This rearrangement joins TRBV4-1 to TRBJ2-2; 10 bases line up with TRBD1. The CDR3 covers 16 residues. The germline CDR1 and CDR2 sequences are MGHRA and YSYEKL. V trimming: 2 bases; J trimming: 5 bases; junction bases outside the gene matches: 5. CDR3 amino acids: CASSQTGQGKTGELFF. In nucleotides, the CDR3 is TGCGCCAGCAGCCAAACGGGACAGGGGAAAACCGGGGAGCTGTTTTTT.

Ten or more counts support this clonotype. The chain has TRBV7-9 and TRBJ2-3; tentatively, D is TRBD2 (5 bases). CDR1 is SEHNR and CDR2 is FQNEAQ in the germline V gene (reference sequence). This CDR3 region has 15 residues. The V end lost 4 bases, the J end lost 6 bases, and 17 bases lay between the germline ends. CDR3 residues: CASSSDYASRDTQYF. For the CDR3, the DNA is TGTGCCAGCAGCTCCGACTACGCCTCCAGGGATACGCAGTATTTT.

CDR3 bases: TGCGCCAGCAGCGTCGGGACAGGGAAGCTGGACATATATTTT. This sequence encodes CASSVGTGKLDIYF. The chain is built from TRBV10-2 and TRBJ1-3; 9 nucleotides align to TRBD1. The germline V gene has CDR1 WSHSY and CDR2 SAAADI. CDR3 size: 14 residues. The trim removed 6 bases at V and 12 bases at J, leaving 12 bases unmatched.

This chain uses TRBV6-1 with TRBJ1-2; TRBD1 matches at 9 bases. Looked up from germline, CDR1 is MNHNS and CDR2 is SASEGT. With 4 bases clipped from V and 4 bases from J, the junction kept 4 bases outside the gene matches. The CDR3 has 14 amino acids. CDR3 coding DNA: TGTGCCAGCAGTGGGGACAGGGCCGGCTATGGCTACACCTTC. This sequence encodes CASSGDRAGYGYTF.

This clonotype was picked up a small number of times. The gene calls are TRBV7-2 and TRBJ1-4; 8 nucleotides align to TRBD1. Germline CDR1 SGHTA, CDR2 FQGNSA. V shed 5 bases, J shed 4 bases, and the junction held 6 bases outside the gene matches. CDR3 length: 15 amino acids. The CDR3: CASSPGDRLNEKLFF. CDR3 DNA sequence: TGTGCCAGCAGCCCCGGGGACAGGCTTAATGAAAAACTGTTTTTT.

The genes are TRBV7-2 and TRBJ2-7; TRBD1 or TRBD2 may be the D gene (5 bases each). This CDR3 has 15 residues. CDR1 is SGHTA and CDR2 is FQGNSA in the germline V gene. V lost 5 bases and J 2 bases, leaving 16 bases between the germline ends. CDR3 residues: CASSPLGQGPYEQYF. DNA of the CDR3: TGTGCCAGCAGCCCCCTGGGGCAGGGACCCTACGAGCAGTACTTC.

This clonotype was counted between two and nine times. The chain employs TRBV10-3 and TRBJ2-1, with 9 bases identical to TRBD1. Germline trimming cut 8 bases from V and 9 bases from J; bases unmatched to any gene: 8. The germline V gene has CDR1 ENHRY and CDR2 SYGVKD. This CDR3 comprises 13 residues. CDR3 coding DNA: TGTGCCATCCAGGGACAGGGAGTGGGTGAGCAGTTCTTC. Amino acid sequence: CAIQGQGVGEQFF.

J is TRBJ2-5 and V is TRBV28, with D perhaps assigned TRBD1 or TRBD2 (5 bases each). The CDR3 loop spans 13 amino acids. Germline CDR1 reads MDHEN; CDR2 reads SYDVKM. With 7 bases removed from V and 4 bases from J, the gap between germline ends came to 13 bases. The CDR3 protein is CASTLSGGETQYF. CDR3 DNA sequence: TGTGCCAGCACCCTAAGTGGGGGAGAGACCCAGTACTTC.

The chain carries TRBV20-1 and TRBJ2-5, with 7 bases lining up with TRBD1. Germline trimming cut 1 base from V and 5 bases from J; bases unmatched to any gene: 10. The CDR3 length is 15 residues. The V gene's germline CDR1 is DFQATT and CDR2 SNEGSKA (reference sequence). CDR3 DNA sequence: TGCAGTGCTAGAGCCCCGAAGGGGGCTATGGAGACCCAGTACTTC. Protein product: CSARAPKGAMETQYF.

This clonotype came up once. The V gene is TRBV4-1, the J gene TRBJ1-1; possibly TRBD1 for D (5 bases). The CDR3 totals 16 residues. Germline values: CDR1 MGHRA, CDR2 YSYEKL. Trimming stripped 2 bases from V and 4 bases from J, with 17 bases between. In nucleotides, the CDR3 is TGCGCCAGCAGCCAACGGTCGTCTGGGGGGGGCACTGAAGCTTTCTTT. This sequence encodes CASSQRSSGGGTEAFF.

The chain combines TRBV20-1 with TRBJ2-7; TRBD2 aligns across 7 bases. J lost 1 base, V lost 7 bases, and 10 bases had no gene match. This CDR3 region has 14 residues. Germline V lookup: CDR1 DFQATT, CDR2 SNEGSKA (reference sequence). DNA of the CDR3: TGCAGTGTTCGACGGGACTACTTGTCCTACGAGCAGTACTTC. Encoded protein: CSVRRDYLSYEQYF.

The chain uses TRBV4-1 and TRBJ1-5, with D possibly being TRBD1 (6 bases). V lost 2 bases to trimming and J lost 1 base, with 12 bases between them. The CDR3 sequence is 16 residues long. Looked up from germline, CDR1 is MGHRA and CDR2 is YSYEKL. CDR3 nucleotide sequence: TGCGCCAGCAGCCAATTTTGGGGGGCCAGCAATCAGCCCCAGCATTTT. Translation: CASSQFWGASNQPQHF.

CDR3: CASSSVEGTGDNTEAFF. CDR3 nucleotides: TGTGCCAGCAGCTCGGTGGAAGGGACAGGGGACAACACTGAAGCTTTCTTT. The V and J genes are TRBV7-6 and TRBJ1-1; TRBD1 aligns across 10 bases. V dropped 4 bases and J dropped 2; count of bases not matched to a gene: 10. Germline V CDR1 and CDR2: SGHVS, FNYEAQ. CDR3 length: 17 amino acids.

This chain connects TRBV3-1 to TRBJ2-3; 9 nucleotides match TRBD1. This CDR3 region has 11 residues. CDR1 is LGHDT, CDR2 YNNKEL, per germline (reference sequence). With 6 bases clipped from V and 9 bases from J, the junction kept 1 base outside the gene matches. As DNA, the CDR3 is TGTGCCAGCAGGGGACAGGGCACGCAGTATTTT. Translating gives CASRGQGTQYF.

The rearrangement joins TRBV19 to TRBJ1-5, with a weak D call TRBD1 (5 bases). V shed 5 bases and J shed 0 bases, with 11 bases lying between them. The CDR3 is 15 residues long. Germline-derived CDR1 and CDR2 are LNHDA and SQIVND (reference sequence). DNA for the CDR3: TGTGCCAGTAGTCGAGGGGAATATAGCAATCAGCCCCAGCATTTT. Encoded protein: CASSRGEYSNQPQHF.

This chain links TRBV10-3 with TRBJ2-7; 7 positions agree with TRBD1. The CDR3 is 12 amino acids. CDR1 ENHRY and CDR2 SYGVKD come from the germline V gene. Unmatched junction bases numbered 4, after V lost 8 bases and J lost 3 bases. This CDR3 is CAIHTGVYEQYF. The CDR3 region has the DNA TGTGCCATCCACACAGGGGTCTACGAGCAGTACTTC.